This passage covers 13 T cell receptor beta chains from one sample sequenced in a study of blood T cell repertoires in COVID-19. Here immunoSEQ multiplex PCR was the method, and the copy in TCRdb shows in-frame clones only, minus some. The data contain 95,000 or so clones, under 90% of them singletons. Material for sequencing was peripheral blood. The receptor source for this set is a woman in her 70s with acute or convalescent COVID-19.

The CDR3 sequence: CASSLGQPNYGYTF. CDR3 in DNA: TGTGCCAGCAGCTTAGGACAGCCTAACTATGGCTACACCTTC. The chain employs TRBV7-2 and TRBJ1-2, with D possibly TRBD1 on 5 matching bases. Trimming removed 1 base from V and 0 bases from J, with 6 bases in between. Germline V gene sequence: CDR1 SGHTA, CDR2 FQGNSA. CDR3 length equals 14 residues.

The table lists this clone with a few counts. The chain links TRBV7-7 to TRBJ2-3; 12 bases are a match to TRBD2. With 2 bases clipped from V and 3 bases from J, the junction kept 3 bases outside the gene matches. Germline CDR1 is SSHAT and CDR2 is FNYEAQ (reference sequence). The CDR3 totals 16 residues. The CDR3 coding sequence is TGTGCCAGCAGCTTATCACTAGCGGGGGGAACAGATACGCAGTATTTT. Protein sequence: CASSLSLAGGTDTQYF.

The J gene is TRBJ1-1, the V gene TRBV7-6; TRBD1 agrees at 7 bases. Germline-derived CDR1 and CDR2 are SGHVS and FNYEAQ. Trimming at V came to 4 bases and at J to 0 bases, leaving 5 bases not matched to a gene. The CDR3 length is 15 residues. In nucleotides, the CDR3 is TGTGCCAGCAGCTCTACAGGGGTGGTGAACACTGAAGCTTTCTTT. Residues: CASSSTGVVNTEAFF.

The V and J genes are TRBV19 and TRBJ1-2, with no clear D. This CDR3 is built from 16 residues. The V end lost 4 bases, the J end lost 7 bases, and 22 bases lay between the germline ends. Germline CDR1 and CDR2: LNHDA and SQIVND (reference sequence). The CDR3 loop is CASSTTDMVRTSGYTF. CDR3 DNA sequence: TGTGCCAGTAGTACCACTGATATGGTGCGGACTAGTGGCTACACCTTC.

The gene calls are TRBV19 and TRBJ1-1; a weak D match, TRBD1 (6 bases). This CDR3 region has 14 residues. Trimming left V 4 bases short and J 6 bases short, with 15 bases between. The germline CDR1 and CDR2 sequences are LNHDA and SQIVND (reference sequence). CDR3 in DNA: TGTGCCAGTAGTAGCCTTACAGGGAGCGCTGAAGCTTTCTTT. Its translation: CASSSLTGSAEAFF. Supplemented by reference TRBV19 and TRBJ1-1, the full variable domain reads DGGITQSPKYLFRKEGQNVTLSCEQNLNHDAMYWYRQDPGQGLRLIYYSQIVNDFQKGDIAEGYSVSREKKESFPLTVTSAQKNPTAFYLCASSSLTGSAEAFFGQGTRLTVV.

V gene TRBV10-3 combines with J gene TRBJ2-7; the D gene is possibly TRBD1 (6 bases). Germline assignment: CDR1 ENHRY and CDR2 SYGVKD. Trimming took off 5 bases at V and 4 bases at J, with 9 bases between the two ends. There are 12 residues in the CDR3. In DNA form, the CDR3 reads TGTGCCATCAGTAAACAGGGATACGAGCAGTACTTC. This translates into CAISKQGYEQYF.

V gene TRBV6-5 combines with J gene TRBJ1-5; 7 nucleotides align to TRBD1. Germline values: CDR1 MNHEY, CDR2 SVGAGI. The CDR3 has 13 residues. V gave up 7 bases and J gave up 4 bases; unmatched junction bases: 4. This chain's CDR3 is CASMETGNQPQHF. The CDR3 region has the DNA TGTGCCAGCATGGAGACAGGGAATCAGCCCCAGCATTTT.

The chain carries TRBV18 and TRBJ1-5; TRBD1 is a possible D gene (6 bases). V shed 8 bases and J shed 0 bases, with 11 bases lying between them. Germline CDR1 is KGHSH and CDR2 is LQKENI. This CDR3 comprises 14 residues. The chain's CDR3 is CASTDSYSNQPQHF. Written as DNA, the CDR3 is TGTGCCAGCACGGACAGCTATAGCAATCAGCCCCAGCATTTT. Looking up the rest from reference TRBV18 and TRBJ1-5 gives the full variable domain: NAGVMQNPRHLVRRRGQEARLRCSPMKGHSHVYWYRQLPEEGLKFMVYLQKENIIDESGMPKERFSAEFPKEGPSILRIQQVVRGDSAAYFCASTDSYSNQPQHFGDGTRLSIL.

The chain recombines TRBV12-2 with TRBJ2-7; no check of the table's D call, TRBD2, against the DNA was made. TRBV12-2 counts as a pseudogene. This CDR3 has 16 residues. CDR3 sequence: CASRLDRLDGRDEQYV. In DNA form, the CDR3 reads TGTGCAAGTCGCTTAGATCGGCTTGATGGGAGGGACGAGCAGTACGTC.

The CDR3 DNA is TGTGCCAGCAGGAGAATCACAGGGTACACTGAAGCTTTCTTT. It translates to CASRRITGYTEAFF. The genes are TRBV6-5 and TRBJ1-1; a weak D match, TRBD1 (6 bases). CDR3 size: 14 residues. CDR1 and CDR2 (germline): MNHEY, SVGAGI. V shed 6 bases and J shed 3 bases, with 14 bases lying between them.

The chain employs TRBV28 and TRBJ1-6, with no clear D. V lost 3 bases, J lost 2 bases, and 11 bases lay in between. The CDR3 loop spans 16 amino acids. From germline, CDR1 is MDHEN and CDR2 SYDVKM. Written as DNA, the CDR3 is TGTGCCAGCAGTTTGCCCGGGGTCGCCTATAATTCACCCCTCCACTTT. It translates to CASSLPGVAYNSPLHF.

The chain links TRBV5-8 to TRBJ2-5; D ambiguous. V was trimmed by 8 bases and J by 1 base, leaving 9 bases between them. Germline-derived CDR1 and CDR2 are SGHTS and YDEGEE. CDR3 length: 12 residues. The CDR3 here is CASSRSQETQYF. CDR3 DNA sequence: TGTGCCAGTTCCAGATCCCAAGAGACCCAGTACTTC.

The CDR3 nucleotides are TGTGCCACCAGTGATAGGGGCGCAGGGGGTACGCAGTATTTT. It codes for CATSDRGAGGTQYF. The V gene is TRBV24-1, the J gene TRBJ2-3, with 7 nucleotides matching TRBD1. The CDR3 totals 14 residues. The trim removed 3 bases at V and 8 bases at J, leaving 7 bases unmatched. Looked up from germline, CDR1 is KGHDR and CDR2 is SFDVKD.